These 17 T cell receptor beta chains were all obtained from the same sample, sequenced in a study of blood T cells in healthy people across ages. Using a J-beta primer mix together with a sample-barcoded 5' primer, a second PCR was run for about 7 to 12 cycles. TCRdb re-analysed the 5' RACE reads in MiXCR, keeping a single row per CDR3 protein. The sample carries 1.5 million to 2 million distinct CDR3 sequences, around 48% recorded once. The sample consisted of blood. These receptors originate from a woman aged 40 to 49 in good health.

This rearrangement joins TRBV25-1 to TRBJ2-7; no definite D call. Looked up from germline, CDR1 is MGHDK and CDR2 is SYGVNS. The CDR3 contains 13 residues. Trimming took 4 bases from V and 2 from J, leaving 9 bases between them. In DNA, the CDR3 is TGTGCCAGCAGTGCCTACCCTACCTACGAGCAGTACTTC. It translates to CASSAYPTYEQYF.

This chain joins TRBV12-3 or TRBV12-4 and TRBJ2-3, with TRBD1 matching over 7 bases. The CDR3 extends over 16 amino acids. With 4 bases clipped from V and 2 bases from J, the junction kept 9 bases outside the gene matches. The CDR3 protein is CASSSYRGPPTDTQYF. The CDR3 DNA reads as TGTGCCAGCAGTTCCTACAGGGGTCCCCCCACAGATACGCAGTATTTT.

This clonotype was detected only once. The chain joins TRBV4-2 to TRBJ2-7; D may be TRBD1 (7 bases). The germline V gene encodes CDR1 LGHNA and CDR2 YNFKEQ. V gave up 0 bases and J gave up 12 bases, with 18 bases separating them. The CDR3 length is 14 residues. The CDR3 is CASSQDPGQDYRYF. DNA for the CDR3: TGTGCCAGCAGCCAAGATCCCGGACAGGACTACCGGTACTTC.

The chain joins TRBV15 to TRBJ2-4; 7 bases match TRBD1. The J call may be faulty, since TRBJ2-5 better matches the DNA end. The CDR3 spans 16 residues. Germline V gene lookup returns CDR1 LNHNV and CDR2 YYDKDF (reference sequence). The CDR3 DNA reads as TGTGCCACCCAGGACTTGGGACAGTCCCTAGGAGAGACCCAGTACTTC. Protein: CATQDLGQSLGETQYF.

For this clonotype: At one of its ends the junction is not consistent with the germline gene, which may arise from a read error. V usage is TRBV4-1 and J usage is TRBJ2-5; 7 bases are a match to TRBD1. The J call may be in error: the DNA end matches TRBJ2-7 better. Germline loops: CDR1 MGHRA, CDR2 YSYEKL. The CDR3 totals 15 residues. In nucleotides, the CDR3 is TGCGCCAACAGCCAAGATCAGGGGGAAGAGGGCGAGCAGTACTTC. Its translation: CANSQDQGEEGEQYF.

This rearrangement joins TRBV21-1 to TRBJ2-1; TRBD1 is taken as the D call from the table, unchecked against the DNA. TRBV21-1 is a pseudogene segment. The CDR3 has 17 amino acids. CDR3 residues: CASSTTWKGPSYNEQFF. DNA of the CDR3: TGTGCCAGCAGTACGACCTGGAAGGGACCCTCCTACAATGAGCAGTTCTTC.

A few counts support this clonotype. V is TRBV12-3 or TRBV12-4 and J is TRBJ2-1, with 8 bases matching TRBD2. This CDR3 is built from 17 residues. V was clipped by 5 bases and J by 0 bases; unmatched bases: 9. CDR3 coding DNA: TGTGCCAGCAGTCCCCGACTAGCGTCGAGCTCCTACAATGAGCAGTTCTTC. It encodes CASSPRLASSSYNEQFF.

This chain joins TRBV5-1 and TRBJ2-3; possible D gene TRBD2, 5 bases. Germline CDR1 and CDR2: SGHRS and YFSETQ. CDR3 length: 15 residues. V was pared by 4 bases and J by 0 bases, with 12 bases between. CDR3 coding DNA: TGCGCCAGCAGCCCCCTAGCCCAAAGCACAGATACGCAGTATTTT. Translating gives CASSPLAQSTDTQYF.

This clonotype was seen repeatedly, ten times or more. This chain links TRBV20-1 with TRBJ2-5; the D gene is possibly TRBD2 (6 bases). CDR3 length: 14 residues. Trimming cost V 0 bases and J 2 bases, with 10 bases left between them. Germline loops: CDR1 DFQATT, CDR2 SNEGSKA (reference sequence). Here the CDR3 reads CSAREGGAQETQYF. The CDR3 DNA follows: TGCAGTGCTAGAGAAGGCGGGGCGCAAGAGACCCAGTACTTC.

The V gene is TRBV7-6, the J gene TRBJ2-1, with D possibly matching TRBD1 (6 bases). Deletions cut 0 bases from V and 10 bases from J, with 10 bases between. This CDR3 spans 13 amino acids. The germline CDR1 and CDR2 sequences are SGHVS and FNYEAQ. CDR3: CASSLAHGTEQFF. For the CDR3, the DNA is TGTGCCAGCAGCTTAGCGCACGGGACAGAGCAGTTCTTC.

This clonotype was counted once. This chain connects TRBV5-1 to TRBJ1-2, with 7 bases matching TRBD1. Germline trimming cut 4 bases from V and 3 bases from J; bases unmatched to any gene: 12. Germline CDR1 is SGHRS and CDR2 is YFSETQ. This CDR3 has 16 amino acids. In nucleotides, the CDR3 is TGCGCCAGCAGCACTGGACAGGATCTTAGGTACTATGGCTACACCTTC. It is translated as CASSTGQDLRYYGYTF. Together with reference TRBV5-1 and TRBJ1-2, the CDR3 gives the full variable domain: KAGVTQTPRYLIKTRGQQVTLSCSPISGHRSVSWYQQTPGQGLQFLFEYFSETQRNKGNFPGRFSGRQFSNSRSEMNVSTLELGDSALYLCASSTGQDLRYYGYTFGSGTRLTVV.

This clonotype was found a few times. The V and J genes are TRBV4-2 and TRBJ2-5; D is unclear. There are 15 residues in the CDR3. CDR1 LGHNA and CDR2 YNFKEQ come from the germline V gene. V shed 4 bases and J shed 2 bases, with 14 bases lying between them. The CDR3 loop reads CASSRYMGNQETQYF. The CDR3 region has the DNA TGTGCCAGCAGCCGCTATATGGGGAATCAAGAGACCCAGTACTTC.

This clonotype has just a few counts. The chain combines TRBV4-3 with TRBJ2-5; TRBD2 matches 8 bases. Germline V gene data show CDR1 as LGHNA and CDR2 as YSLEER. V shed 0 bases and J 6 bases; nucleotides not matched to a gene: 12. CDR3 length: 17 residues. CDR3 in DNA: TGCGCCAGCAGCCAAGATTTCGGCGGGGGGCAGCGGAAGACCCAGTACTTC. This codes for CASSQDFGGGQRKTQYF.

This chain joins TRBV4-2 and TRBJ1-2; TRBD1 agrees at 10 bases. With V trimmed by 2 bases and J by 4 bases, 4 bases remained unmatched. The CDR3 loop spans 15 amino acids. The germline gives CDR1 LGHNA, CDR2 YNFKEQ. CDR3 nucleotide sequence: TGTGCCAGCAGCCAATTCGGGACAGGGGCCTATGGCTACACCTTC. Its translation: CASSQFGTGAYGYTF.

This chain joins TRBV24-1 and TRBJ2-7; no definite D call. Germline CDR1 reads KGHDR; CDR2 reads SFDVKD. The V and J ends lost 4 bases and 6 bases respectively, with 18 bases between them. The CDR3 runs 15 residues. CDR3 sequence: CATSDSSKPVGEQYF. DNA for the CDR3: TGTGCCACCAGTGACTCCTCTAAACCGGTGGGCGAGCAGTACTTC.

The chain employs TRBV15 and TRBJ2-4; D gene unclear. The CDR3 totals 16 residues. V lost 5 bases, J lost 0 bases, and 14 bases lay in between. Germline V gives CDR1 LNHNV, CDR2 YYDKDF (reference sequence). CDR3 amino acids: CATSGLDPLAKNIQYF. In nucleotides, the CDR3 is TGTGCCACCAGCGGCCTGGATCCATTAGCCAAAAACATTCAGTACTTC.

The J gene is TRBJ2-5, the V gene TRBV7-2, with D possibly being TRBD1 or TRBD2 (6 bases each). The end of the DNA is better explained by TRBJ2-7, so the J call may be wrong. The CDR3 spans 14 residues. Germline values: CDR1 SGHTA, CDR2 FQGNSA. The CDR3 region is CASSSCRGGYEQYF. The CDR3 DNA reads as TGTGCCAGCAGCTCATGCAGGGGAGGTTACGAGCAGTACTTC.